The T cell receptor beta chain under discussion was sequenced for a study of Graves' ophthalmopathy and Graves' hyperthyroidism. About the study: Peripheral blood was obtained at first diagnosis, ahead of any treatment.

Points from the study as a whole: Discriminating ophthalmopathy from stable hyperthyroidism, a 13-signature model attained a sensitivity of under 90% and a specificity of about 83%.

From RNA, the CDR3 regions of TCR beta chains were amplified and sequenced. The first round was an RT-PCR with HTBI primers, and the second round was a multiplex PCR. TCRdb used MiXCR to reprocess the multiplex PCR reads, holding one entry per CDR3 protein. The sample lists about 39,000 distinct CDR3 sequences; around half were seen once. Establishment of the diagnosis relied upon clinical symptoms, serum thyroxine, TRAb, thyroid ultrasound and orbital computed tomography. Trimming took 4 bases from V and 0 from J; bases not matched to a gene: 8. Germline CDR1 reads SGHNT; CDR2 reads YYREEE (reference sequence). The CDR3 contains 16 residues. For this clonotype: Antigen: not known.

The rearrangement joins TRBV5-4 to TRBJ1-2, with 8 nucleotides matching TRBD1. The source material was peripheral blood. The TCR comes from an adult woman with stable Graves' hyperthyroidism. The CDR3 region is CASSPDRARANYGYTF. The CDR3 nucleotides read TGTGCCAGCAGCCCGGACAGGGCACGAGCTAACTATGGCTACACCTTC.